The 4 T cell receptor beta chains reported below all come from one sample, sequenced in a study of a mutant IDH1 vaccine in newly diagnosed glioma. The time point is: week 11, during vaccination. A 20-mer mutant IDH1 peptide at 300 ug was injected subcutaneously with topical imiquimod. Which antigens these TCRs recognize remains unknown. This table comes from immunoSEQ multiplex PCR, and its TCRdb copy is limited to in-frame clones, with some not included. The sample records around 65,000 clones, approximately 80% being singletons. Specimen: PBMCs, collected from a glioma patient whose treatment included an IDH1 peptide vaccine. These receptors were obtained from a man aged 50-59 years with glioma.

This clone has a single count. This chain uses TRBV10-2 with TRBJ2-7; no clear D. Germline values: CDR1 WSHSY, CDR2 SAAADI. V shed 5 bases and J shed 6 bases, with 14 bases lying between them. The CDR3 runs to 13 residues. CDR3 coding DNA: TGCGCCAGCAGTCTGTCTGGGGTCCGCGAGCAGTACTTC. Translating it yields CASSLSGVREQYF.

J is TRBJ2-4 and V is TRBV9; D possibly corresponds to TRBD2 (5 bases). In germline, CDR1 is SGDLS, CDR2 YYNGEE. The V end was cut by 4 bases, the J end by 6 bases, with 17 bases between. The CDR3 is 15 amino acids. This chain's CDR3 is CASSTLPGLGNIQYF. CDR3 coding DNA: TGTGCCAGCAGCACTCTCCCGGGATTAGGAAACATTCAGTACTTC. Full variable domain (remainder filled in from reference TRBV9 and TRBJ2-4): DSGVTQTPKHLITATGQRVTLRCSPRSGDLSVYWYQQSLDQGLQFLIQYYNGEERAKGNILERFSAQQFPDLHSELNLSSLELGDSALYFCASSTLPGLGNIQYFGAGTRLSVL.

This clone turned up a few times. The rearrangement links TRBV2 to TRBJ2-3; D gene uncertain. CDR3 length equals 15 residues. Trimming cost V 7 bases and J 0 bases, with 14 bases left between them. CDR1 is SNHLY and CDR2 is FYNNEI in the germline V gene. The CDR3 loop is CASKGWVTSTDTQYF. The CDR3 coding sequence is TGTGCCAGCAAAGGTTGGGTGACTAGCACAGATACGCAGTATTTT.

The chain is built from TRBV19 and TRBJ2-3; D not certain. The V end lost 4 bases, the J end lost 5 bases, and 13 bases lay between the germline ends. There are 14 residues in the CDR3. Per germline, CDR1 LNHDA and CDR2 SQIVND (reference sequence). The CDR3 DNA follows: TGTGCCAGTAGTAGCCCGTCGGTGCGAGATACGCAGTATTTT. Residues: CASSSPSVRDTQYF.